This TCR beta chain appears in the sequencing data of a study of shared clonotypes between healthy human individuals. The study, taken as a whole, reports: Sequencing depth was expected to affect clonotype sharing among donors.

Deep level was the assay's run setting. The table came from immunoSEQ multiplex PCR; TCRdb's copy has only in-frame clones and leaves some out. The sample has nearly 500,000 clones, 75% to 85% seen once. Concerning this clone: The target antigen is unknown.

The germline V gene encodes CDR1 MNHEY and CDR2 SMNVEV (reference sequence). The CDR3 is made up of 14 amino acids. The sequence came from a woman in her forties in good health. Some clones in this sample may be carry-over from other donors' samples. The chain is built from TRBV27 and TRBJ2-5; a weak D match, TRBD2 (5 bases). The DNA end lines up better with TRBJ2-7; the J call may be wrong. Sequencing input: PBMCs. The CDR3 here is CASSTGGPGYEQYF. CDR3 DNA: TGTGCCAGCAGTACGGGCGGGCCTGGGTACGAGCAGTACTTC.